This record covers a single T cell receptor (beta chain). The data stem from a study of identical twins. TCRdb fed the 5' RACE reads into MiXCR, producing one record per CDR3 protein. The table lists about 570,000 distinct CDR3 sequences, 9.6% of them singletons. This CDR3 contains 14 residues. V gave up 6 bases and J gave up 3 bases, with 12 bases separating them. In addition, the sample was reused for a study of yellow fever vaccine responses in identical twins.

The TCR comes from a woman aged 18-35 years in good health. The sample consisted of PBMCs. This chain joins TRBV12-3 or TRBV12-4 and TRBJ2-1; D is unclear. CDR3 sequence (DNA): TGTGCCAGCAGCCCGAAAGGGTACTACAATGAGCAGTTCTTC. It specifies CASSPKGYYNEQFF.